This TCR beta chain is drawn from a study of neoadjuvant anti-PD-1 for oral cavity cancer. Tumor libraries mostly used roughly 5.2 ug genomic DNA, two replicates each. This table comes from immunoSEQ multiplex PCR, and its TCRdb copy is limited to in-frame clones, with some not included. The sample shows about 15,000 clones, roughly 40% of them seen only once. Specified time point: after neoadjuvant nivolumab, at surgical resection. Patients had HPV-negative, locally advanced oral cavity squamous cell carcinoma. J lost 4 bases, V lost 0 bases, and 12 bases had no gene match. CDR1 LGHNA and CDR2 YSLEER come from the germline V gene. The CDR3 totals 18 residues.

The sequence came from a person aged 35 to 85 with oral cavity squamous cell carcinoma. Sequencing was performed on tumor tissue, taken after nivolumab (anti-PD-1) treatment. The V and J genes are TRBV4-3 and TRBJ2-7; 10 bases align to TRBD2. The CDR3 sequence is CASSQEWVSSGGAYEQYF. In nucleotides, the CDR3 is TGCGCCAGCAGCCAAGAATGGGTTTCGAGCGGGGGGGCGTACGAGCAGTACTTC.